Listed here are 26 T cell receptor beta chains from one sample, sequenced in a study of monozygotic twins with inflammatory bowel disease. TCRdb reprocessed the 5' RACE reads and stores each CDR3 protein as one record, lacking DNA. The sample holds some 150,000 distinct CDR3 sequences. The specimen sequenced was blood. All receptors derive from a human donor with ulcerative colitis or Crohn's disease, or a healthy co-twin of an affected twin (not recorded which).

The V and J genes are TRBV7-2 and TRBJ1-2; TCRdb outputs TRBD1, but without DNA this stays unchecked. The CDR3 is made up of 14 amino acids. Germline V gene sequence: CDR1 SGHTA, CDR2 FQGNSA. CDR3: CASSYTEGVYGYTF. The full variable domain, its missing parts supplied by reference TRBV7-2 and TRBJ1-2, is GAGVSQSPSNKVTEKGKDVELRCDPISGHTALYWYRQSLGQGLEFLIYFQGNSAPDKSGLPSDRFSAERTGGSVSTLTIQRTQQEDSAVYLCASSYTEGVYGYTFGSGTRLTVV.

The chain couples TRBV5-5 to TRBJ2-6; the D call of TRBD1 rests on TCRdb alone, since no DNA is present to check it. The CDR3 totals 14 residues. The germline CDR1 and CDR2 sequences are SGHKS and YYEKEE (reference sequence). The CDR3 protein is CASSFTTGNDVLTF.

CDR3 sequence: CASTKRGETQYF. The chain joins TRBV28 to TRBJ2-5. This CDR3 has 12 residues. The germline CDR1 and CDR2 sequences are MDHEN and SYDVKM.

CDR3 loop: CASSPPTGITEAFF. The chain has TRBV28 and TRBJ1-1; the TCRdb D gene call, TRBD1, has no DNA to confirm it. CDR1 MDHEN and CDR2 SYDVKM come from the germline V gene. CDR3 length: 14 amino acids.

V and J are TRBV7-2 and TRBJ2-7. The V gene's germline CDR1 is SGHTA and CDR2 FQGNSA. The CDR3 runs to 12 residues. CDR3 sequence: CASSLRYYEQYF.

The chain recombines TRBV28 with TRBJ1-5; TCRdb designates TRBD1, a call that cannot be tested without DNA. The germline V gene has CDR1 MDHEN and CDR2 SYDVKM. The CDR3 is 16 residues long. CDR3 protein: CASIWDGGLGNQPQHF.

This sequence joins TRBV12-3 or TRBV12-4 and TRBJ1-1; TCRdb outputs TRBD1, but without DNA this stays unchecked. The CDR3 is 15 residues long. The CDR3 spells CASVDRGRGNTEAFF.

The CDR3 protein is CASTKLAGEAHEQYF. The gene calls are TRBV28 and TRBJ2-7; TCRdb lists TRBD2, though no DNA is available to test this call. This CDR3 region has 15 residues. CDR1 and CDR2 from the germline V gene are MDHEN and SYDVKM. Complete variable domain (other parts from reference TRBV28 and TRBJ2-7): DVKVTQSSRYLVKRTGEKVFLECVQDMDHENMFWYRQDPGLGLRLIYFSYDVKMKEKGDIPEGYSVSREKKERFSLILESASTNQTSMYLCASTKLAGEAHEQYFGPGTRLTVT.

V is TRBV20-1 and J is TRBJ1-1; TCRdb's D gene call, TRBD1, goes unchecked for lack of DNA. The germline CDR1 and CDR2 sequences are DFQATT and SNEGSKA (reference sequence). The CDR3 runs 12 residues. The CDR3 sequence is CRAIRGWTEAFF.

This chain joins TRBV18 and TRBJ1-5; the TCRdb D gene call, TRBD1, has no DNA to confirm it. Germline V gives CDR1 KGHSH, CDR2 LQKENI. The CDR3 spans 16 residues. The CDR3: CASSPGSAGEGQPQHF.

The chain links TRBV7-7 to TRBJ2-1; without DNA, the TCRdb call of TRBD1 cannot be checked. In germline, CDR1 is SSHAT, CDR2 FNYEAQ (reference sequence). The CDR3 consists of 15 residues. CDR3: CASSLAGTDDNEQFF.

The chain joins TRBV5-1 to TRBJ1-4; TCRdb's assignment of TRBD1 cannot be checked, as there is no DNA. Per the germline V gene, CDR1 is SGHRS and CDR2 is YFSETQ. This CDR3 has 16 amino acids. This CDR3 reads CASSLGARGVGEKLFF. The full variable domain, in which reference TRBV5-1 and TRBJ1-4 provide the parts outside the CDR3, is KAGVTQTPRYLIKTRGQQVTLSCSPISGHRSVSWYQQTPGQGLQFLFEYFSETQRNKGNFPGRFSGRQFSNSRSEMNVSTLELGDSALYLCASSLGARGVGEKLFFGSGTQLSVL.

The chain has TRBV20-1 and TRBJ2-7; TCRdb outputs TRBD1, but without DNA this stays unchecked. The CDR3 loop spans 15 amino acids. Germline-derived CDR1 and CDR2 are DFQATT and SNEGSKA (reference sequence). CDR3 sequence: CSATGGTVSSYEQYF.

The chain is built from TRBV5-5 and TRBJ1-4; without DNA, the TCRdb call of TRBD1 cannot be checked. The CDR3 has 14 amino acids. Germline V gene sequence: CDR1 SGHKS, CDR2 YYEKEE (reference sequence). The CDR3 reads CASSLETGAEKLFF. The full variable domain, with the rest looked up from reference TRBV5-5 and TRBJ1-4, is DAGVTQSPTHLIKTRGQQVTLRCSPISGHKSVSWYQQVLGQGPQFIFQYYEKEERGRGNFPDRFSARQFPNYSSELNVNALLLGDSALYLCASSLETGAEKLFFGSGTQLSVL.

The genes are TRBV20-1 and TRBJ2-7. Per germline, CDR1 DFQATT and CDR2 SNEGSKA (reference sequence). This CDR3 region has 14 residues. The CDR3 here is CSATPTSNSYEQYF.

The chain's CDR3 is CASRSGTVEQYF. V is TRBV2 and J is TRBJ2-7; TCRdb's assignment of TRBD1 cannot be checked, as there is no DNA. Germline lookup yields CDR1 SNHLY and CDR2 FYNNEI. CDR3 length: 12 amino acids.

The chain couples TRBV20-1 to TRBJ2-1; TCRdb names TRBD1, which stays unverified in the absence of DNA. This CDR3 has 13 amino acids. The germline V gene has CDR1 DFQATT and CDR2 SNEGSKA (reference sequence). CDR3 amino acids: CSALGSPYNEQFF.

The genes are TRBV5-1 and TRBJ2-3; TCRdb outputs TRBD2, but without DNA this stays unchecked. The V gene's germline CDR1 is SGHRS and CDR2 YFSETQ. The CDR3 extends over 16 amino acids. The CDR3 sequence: CASSLDREWGTDTQYF.

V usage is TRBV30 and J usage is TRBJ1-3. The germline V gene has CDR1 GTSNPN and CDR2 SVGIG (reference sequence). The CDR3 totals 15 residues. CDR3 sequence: CAWSLPRISGNTIYF. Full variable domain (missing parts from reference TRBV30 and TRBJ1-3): SQTIHQWPATLVQPVGSPLSLECTVEGTSNPNLYWYRQAAGRGLQLLFYSVGIGQISSEVPQNLSASRPQDRQFILSSKKLLLSDSGFYLCAWSLPRISGNTIYFGEGSWLTVV.

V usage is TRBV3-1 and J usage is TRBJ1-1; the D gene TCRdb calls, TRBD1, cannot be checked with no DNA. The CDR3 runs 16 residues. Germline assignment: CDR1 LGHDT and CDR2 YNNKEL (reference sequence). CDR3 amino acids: CASSHLPGTKNTEAFF.

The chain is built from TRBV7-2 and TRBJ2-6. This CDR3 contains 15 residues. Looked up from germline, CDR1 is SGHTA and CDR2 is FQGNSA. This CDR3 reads CASSLRRTGANVLTF.

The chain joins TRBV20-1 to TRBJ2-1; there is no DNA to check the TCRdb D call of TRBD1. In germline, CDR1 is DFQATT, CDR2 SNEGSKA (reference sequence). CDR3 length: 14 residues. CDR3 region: CSVPGQGSYNEQFF.

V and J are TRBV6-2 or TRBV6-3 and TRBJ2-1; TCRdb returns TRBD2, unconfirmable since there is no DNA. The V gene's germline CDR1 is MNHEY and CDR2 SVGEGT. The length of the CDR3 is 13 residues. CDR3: CASKAQALNEQFF.

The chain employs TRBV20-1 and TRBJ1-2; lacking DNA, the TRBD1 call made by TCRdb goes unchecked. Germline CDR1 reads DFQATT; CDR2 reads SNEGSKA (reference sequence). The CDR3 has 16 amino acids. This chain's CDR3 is CSARNTGRGRDYGYTF.

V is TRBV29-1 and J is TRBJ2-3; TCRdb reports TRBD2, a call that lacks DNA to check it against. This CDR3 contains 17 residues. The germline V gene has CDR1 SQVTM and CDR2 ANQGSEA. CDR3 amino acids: CSVPGPSGRFVTDTQYF.

The CDR3 sequence is CSAPRAGNTGELFF. This chain connects TRBV20-1 to TRBJ2-2; TCRdb's assignment of TRBD2 cannot be checked, as there is no DNA. The CDR3 totals 14 residues. The germline gives CDR1 DFQATT, CDR2 SNEGSKA (reference sequence).